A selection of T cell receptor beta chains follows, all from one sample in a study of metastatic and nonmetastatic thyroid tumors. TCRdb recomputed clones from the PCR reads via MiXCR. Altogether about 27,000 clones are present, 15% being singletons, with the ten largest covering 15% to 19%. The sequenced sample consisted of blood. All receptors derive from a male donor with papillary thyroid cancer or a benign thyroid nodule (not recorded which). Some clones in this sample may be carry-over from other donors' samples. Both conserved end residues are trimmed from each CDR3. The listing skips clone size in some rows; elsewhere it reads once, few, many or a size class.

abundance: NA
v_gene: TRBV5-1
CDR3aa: ASSLALGTYEQY

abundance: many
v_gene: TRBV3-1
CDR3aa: ASSQLTQTQY

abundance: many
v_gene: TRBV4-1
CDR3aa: ASSQATGAYNEQF

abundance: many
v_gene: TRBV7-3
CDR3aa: ASSFGGGETQY

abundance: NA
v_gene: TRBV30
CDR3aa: AWSDRGSRGYT

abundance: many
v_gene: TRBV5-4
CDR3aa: ASSLPPGVSANTGELF

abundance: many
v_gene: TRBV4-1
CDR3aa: ASSQERGVQETQY

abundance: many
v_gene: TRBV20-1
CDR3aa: SAREIAGHLTGGELF

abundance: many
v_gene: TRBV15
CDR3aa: ATSRDLDSPTSYGYT

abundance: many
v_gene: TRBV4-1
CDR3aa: ASSQDERGQGPRNYGYT

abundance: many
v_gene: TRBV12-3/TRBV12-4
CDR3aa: ASRPGTTGNTIY

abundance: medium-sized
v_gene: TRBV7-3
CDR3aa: ASSLGTGGFGYT

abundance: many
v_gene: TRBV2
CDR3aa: ASNRYGTEAF

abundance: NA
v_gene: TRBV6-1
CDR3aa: ASSWMWRANSPPH

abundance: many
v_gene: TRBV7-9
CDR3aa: ASSFGTGTTNEKLF

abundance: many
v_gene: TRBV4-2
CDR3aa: ASSPTTKTGDPLKTDTQY

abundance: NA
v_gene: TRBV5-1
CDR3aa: ASGSGGGGDTQY

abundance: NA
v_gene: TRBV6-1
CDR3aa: ASSVWRGFPLH

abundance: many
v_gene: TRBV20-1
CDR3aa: SASYMGPSGEQF

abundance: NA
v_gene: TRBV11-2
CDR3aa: ASSAQGSGNTIY

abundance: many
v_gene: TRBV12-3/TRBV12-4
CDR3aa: ASSLGGGFRETQY

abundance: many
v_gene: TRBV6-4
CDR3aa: ASSEIGGTDTQY

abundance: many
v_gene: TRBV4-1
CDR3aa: ASSQETGNPYEQY

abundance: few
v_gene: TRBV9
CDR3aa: ASSESTATNEKLF

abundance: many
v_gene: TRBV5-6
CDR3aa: ASRLRSSRGEQY

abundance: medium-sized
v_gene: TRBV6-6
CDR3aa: ASSYSNSGDPNTGELF

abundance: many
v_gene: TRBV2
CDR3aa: ASLRDTEAF

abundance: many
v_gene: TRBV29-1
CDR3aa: SVVGGLAGSSYEQY